This T cell receptor (beta chain) comes out of a study of CD8 T cells in ankylosing spondylitis. The study, taken as a whole, reports: Before this, some motif variants had been reported in reactive arthritis synovial fluid and blood. Typical of ankylosing spondylitis blood, it appeared, was a TCR beta motif of about eight highly homologous variants.

It was by quantitative 5'-RACE with molecular barcodes that TCR beta libraries were made. TCRdb called the 5' RACE reads again in MiXCR, with one record for every CDR3 protein. The repertoire holds a few hundred thousand distinct CDR3 sequences, under 8.5% seen once, with 13% to 15% in the top ten. Germline CDR1 and CDR2: SGHKS and YYEKEE (reference sequence). This CDR3 region has 17 residues. V shed 2 bases, J shed 3 bases, and the junction held 12 bases outside the gene matches. This clonotype was counted between two and nine times. What it binds is not known. This clonotype was obtained from a male donor with ankylosing spondylitis. The chain couples TRBV5-5 to TRBJ2-3, with TRBD2 identical over 7 bases. The sequenced sample consisted of blood, either unsorted or a sorted T cell fraction (not recorded which). Here the CDR3 reads CASSLELAGRRTDTQYF. Written as DNA, the CDR3 is TGTGCCAGCAGCTTAGAGTTAGCGGGCAGACGAACAGATACGCAGTATTTT.